What follows describes a single T cell receptor (beta chain). The sample originates from a study of blood T cells in healthy people across ages. There are 13 residues in the CDR3. Between the trimmed V and J ends, which lost 8 bases and 3 bases, there was a span of 12 bases. Germline V gene data show CDR1 as SGHVS and CDR2 as FNYEAQ. Then a second PCR, running roughly 7 to 11 cycles, was carried out with a sample-barcoded 5' primer and a J-beta primer mix. TCRdb fed the 5' RACE reads into MiXCR, producing one record per CDR3 protein. The repertoire has roughly 1.9 million distinct CDR3 sequences, about two fifths of them found once; the top ten carry under 25%.

The clonotype was recovered from a human donor in good health. The sample consisted of blood. The genes are TRBV7-6 and TRBJ2-3; no clear D. The CDR3, as DNA: TGTGCCAGCGGCCCCATGATGACAGATACGCAGTATTTT. Protein product: CASGPMMTDTQYF.